One sample yielded the 7 T cell receptor beta chains listed below, sequenced in a study of cytomegalovirus exposure and HLA in healthy donors. Both 60 Vbeta primers and 13 Jbeta primers went into the PCR. Profiling relied on immunoSEQ multiplex PCR, and the TCRdb table lists in-frame clones only, not all of them. This table holds nearly 95,000 clones, roughly 8.2% found once. The sequenced sample was PBMCs. Receptor source: a man aged 45-65 years in good health and CMV-seronegative.

V gene TRBV5-1 combines with J gene TRBJ2-2; D may be TRBD1 (6 bases). The CDR3 covers 15 residues. Trimming left V 1 base short and J 3 bases short, with 10 bases between. Germline V gene sequence: CDR1 SGHRS, CDR2 YFSETQ. DNA of the CDR3: TGCGCCAGCAGCTTGAGGGGGATTGACACCGGGGAGCTGTTTTTT. It codes for CASSLRGIDTGELFF. The variable domain in full, with the rest retrieved from reference TRBV5-1 and TRBJ2-2, is KAGVTQTPRYLIKTRGQQVTLSCSPISGHRSVSWYQQTPGQGLQFLFEYFSETQRNKGNFPGRFSGRQFSNSRSEMNVSTLELGDSALYLCASSLRGIDTGELFFGEGSRLTVL.

There are a few counts of this clone. The chain combines TRBV7-2 with TRBJ2-5, with 9 bases identical to TRBD1. This CDR3 has 15 residues. CDR1 is SGHTA, CDR2 FQGNSA, per germline. V was pared by 2 bases and J by 5 bases, with 6 bases of the junction left unmatched. The CDR3 DNA reads as TGTGCCAGCAGCTTACAAACAGGGGGCGGGGAGACCCAGTACTTC. As protein: CASSLQTGGGETQYF.

A note on this clone: Within the sample, other DNA sequences also encode this same CDR3. The CDR3 sequence is CASSLQGTGELFF. For the CDR3, the DNA is TGTGCCAGCAGTTTACAGGGGACCGGGGAGCTGTTTTTT. This rearrangement joins TRBV27 to TRBJ2-2; D might be TRBD1 (6 bases). The CDR3 length is 13 residues. The V end lost 2 bases, the J end lost 5 bases, and 6 bases lay between the germline ends. The germline V gene has CDR1 MNHEY and CDR2 SMNVEV (reference sequence).

This clone was counted only a few times. The chain combines TRBV18 with TRBJ2-5; 9 bases fit TRBD2. The CDR3 has 15 residues. CDR1 is KGHSH and CDR2 is LQKENI in the germline V gene. Trimming at V came to 3 bases and at J to 2 bases, leaving 4 bases not matched to a gene. This CDR3 is CASSPRGGAQETQYF. For the CDR3, the DNA is TGTGCCAGCTCACCTCGCGGGGGGGCTCAAGAGACCCAGTACTTC.

For this clone: The CDR3 does not end in the conserved phenylalanine or tryptophan, so this is likely a read error. The rearrangement uses TRBV28 and TRBJ1-5; possibly TRBD1 for D (5 bases). CDR3 length: 14 residues. The V end was cut by 11 bases, the J end by 4 bases, with 18 bases between. CDR1 and CDR2 from the germline V gene are MDHEN and SYDVKM. In DNA form, the CDR3 reads TGTGCCGCAAAAGTTTCAGGGCCGAATCAGCCCCAGCATGTT. Its protein is CAAKVSGPNQPQHV.

The sample holds a few counts of this clone. The CDR3 DNA reads as TGTGCCTGGAGTTTTGAGCAAAACACCATATATTTT. Protein product: CAWSFEQNTIYF. The rearrangement joins TRBV30 to TRBJ1-3, with D hard to call. The CDR3 consists of 12 residues. CDR1 is GTSNPN and CDR2 is SVGIG in the germline V gene (reference sequence). V was pared by 2 bases and J by 6 bases, with 8 bases between.

This clone was observed a few times. The rearrangement links TRBV6-1 to TRBJ1-4; D uncertain. Germline CDR1 and CDR2: MNHNS and SASEGT. CDR3 length equals 13 residues. Trimming left V 6 bases short and J 7 bases short, with 12 bases between. This CDR3 is CASSRQGFEKLFF. The CDR3 coding sequence is TGTGCCAGCAGCCGACAAGGCTTTGAAAAACTGTTTTTT.